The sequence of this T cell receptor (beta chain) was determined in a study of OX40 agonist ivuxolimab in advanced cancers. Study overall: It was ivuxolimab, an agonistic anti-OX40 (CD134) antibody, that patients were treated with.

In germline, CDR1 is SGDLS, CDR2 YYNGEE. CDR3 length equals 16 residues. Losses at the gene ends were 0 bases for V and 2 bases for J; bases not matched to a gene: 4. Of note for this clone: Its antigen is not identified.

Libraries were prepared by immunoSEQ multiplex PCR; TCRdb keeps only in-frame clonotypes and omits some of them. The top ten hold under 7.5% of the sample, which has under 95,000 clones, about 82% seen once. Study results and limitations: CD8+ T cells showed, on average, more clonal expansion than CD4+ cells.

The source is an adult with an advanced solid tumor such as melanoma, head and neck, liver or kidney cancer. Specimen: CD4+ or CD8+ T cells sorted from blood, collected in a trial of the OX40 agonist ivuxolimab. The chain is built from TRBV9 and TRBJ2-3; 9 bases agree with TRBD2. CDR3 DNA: TGTGCCAGCAGCGTAGCAAGCGGGGGGTTCACAGATACGCAGTATTTT. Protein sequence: CASSVASGGFTDTQYF. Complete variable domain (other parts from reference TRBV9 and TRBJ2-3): DSGVTQTPKHLITATGQRVTLRCSPRSGDLSVYWYQQSLDQGLQFLIQYYNGEERAKGNILERFSAQQFPDLHSELNLSSLELGDSALYFCASSVASGGFTDTQYFGPGTRLTVL.